Shown below are 14 T cell receptor beta chains from a single sample sequenced in a study of blood T cell repertoires in COVID-19. Measured with immunoSEQ multiplex PCR; TCRdb has only the in-frame clones, and not every one. The data contain fewer than 80,000 clones, 88% of them singletons. The specimen was peripheral blood. All receptors come from a human donor in a cohort sampled during active COVID-19.

The rearrangement uses TRBV5-6 and TRBJ2-3; TRBD2 aligns across 9 bases. The CDR3 is 16 residues long. The ends lost 0 bases at V and 4 bases at J; junction bases unmatched: 6. The V gene's germline CDR1 is SGHDT and CDR2 YYEEEE. The CDR3 coding sequence is TGTGCCAGCAGCTTGGGTAGCGGGAGCATGGCAGATACGCAGTATTTT. Translation: CASSLGSGSMADTQYF.

This chain joins TRBV3-1 (or the pseudogene TRBV3-2) and TRBJ1-3, with a tentative D call TRBD1 (5 bases). Looked up from germline, CDR1 is LGHDT and CDR2 is YNNKEL (reference sequence). V lost 4 bases to trimming and J lost 3 bases, with 13 bases between them. This CDR3 has 15 amino acids. The CDR3 protein is CASSPPGSYGNTIYF. DNA of the CDR3: TGTGCCAGCAGCCCTCCAGGGTCCTATGGAAACACCATATATTTT.

This rearrangement joins TRBV29-1 to TRBJ1-5; D ambiguous. Germline-derived CDR1 and CDR2 are SQVTM and ANQGSEA. Trimming cost V 2 bases and J 0 bases, with 5 bases left between them. There are 13 residues in the CDR3. The CDR3 DNA reads TGCAGCGTTGAATTGAGTAGCAATCAGCCCCAGCATTTT. This encodes CSVELSSNQPQHF.

J is TRBJ1-5 and V is TRBV2; D may be TRBD1 (6 bases). This CDR3 is 14 amino acids long. Germline V gene sequence: CDR1 SNHLY, CDR2 FYNNEI. V dropped 6 bases and J dropped 4 bases, with 13 bases sitting between them. The CDR3 nucleotides are TGTGCCAGCAGCAAGGACAGATCTAATCAGCCCCAGCATTTT. This gives the protein CASSKDRSNQPQHF.

The V and J genes are TRBV11-2 and TRBJ1-5, with D uncertain. In germline, CDR1 is SGHAT, CDR2 FQNNGV. Trimming shortened V by 1 base and J by 6 bases, and 7 bases separated the two germline ends. The CDR3 runs to 13 residues. The CDR3 nucleotides are TGTGCCAGCAGCTTAGTAATCTCTCAGCCCCAGCATTTT. It specifies CASSLVISQPQHF.

The CDR3 DNA follows: TGTGCCATCAGGGAAAGGACTAGCGGGGGGGAGCAGTACTTC. It encodes CAIRERTSGGEQYF. This chain connects TRBV10-3 to TRBJ2-7; 14 positions agree with TRBD2. The CDR3 sequence is 14 residues long. The V gene end was trimmed by 6 bases and the J gene end by 7 bases; junction bases not matched to a gene: 5. CDR1 ENHRY and CDR2 SYGVKD come from the germline V gene.

The CDR3 sequence: CAWSVKRGTDTQYF. CDR3 nucleotide sequence: TGTGCCTGGAGTGTAAAGAGAGGCACAGATACGCAGTATTTT. The chain couples TRBV30 to TRBJ2-3; no clear D. The ends were cut back, 0 bases at V and 1 base at J, with 8 bases in the middle. The CDR3 runs to 14 residues. CDR1 and CDR2 (germline): GTSNPN, SVGIG (reference sequence).

V is TRBV7-9 and J is TRBJ1-2, with D possibly matching TRBD1 (5 bases). Germline V lookup: CDR1 SEHNR, CDR2 FQNEAQ (reference sequence). The V end lost 1 base, the J end lost 3 bases, and 12 bases lay between the germline ends. The CDR3 spans 15 residues. The CDR3 region is CASSLDQGRHYGYTF. CDR3 DNA: TGTGCCAGCAGCTTAGATCAGGGCCGTCACTATGGCTACACCTTC.

V is TRBV5-8 and J is TRBJ1-6, with D uncertain. The CDR3 totals 16 residues. Germline CDR1 and CDR2: SGHTS and YDEGEE. V was cut by 7 bases and J by 3 bases, with 17 bases left in between. The CDR3 is CASRRRSGDYNSPLHF. CDR3 DNA: TGTGCCAGCCGCAGGCGTTCGGGAGACTATAATTCACCCCTCCACTTT.

The CDR3: CASSLDPTSVFSGELFF. The CDR3 DNA sequence: TGTGCCAGCAGCTTGGACCCAACAAGTGTTTTCTCCGGGGAGCTGTTTTTT. The rearrangement joins TRBV5-4 to TRBJ2-2, with D hard to call. Germline assignment: CDR1 SGHNT and CDR2 YYREEE (reference sequence). The CDR3 totals 17 residues. The ends were cut back, 0 bases at V and 6 bases at J, with 18 bases in the middle. The whole variable domain, remainder taken from reference TRBV5-4 and TRBJ2-2, is ETGVTQSPTHLIKTRGQQVTLRCSSQSGHNTVSWYQQALGQGPQFIFQYYREEENGRGNFPPRFSGLQFPNYSSELNVNALELDDSALYLCASSLDPTSVFSGELFFGEGSRLTVL.

The chain carries TRBV6-6 and TRBJ2-6; D is uncertain. Germline V gene sequence: CDR1 MNHNY, CDR2 SVGAGI (reference sequence). The V gene lost 8 bases and the J gene lost 4 bases, with 6 bases spanning the gap. The CDR3 contains 12 residues. Here the CDR3 DNA reads TGTGCCAGCTCCCCGGGGGCCAACGTCCTGACTTTC. Amino acids: CASSPGANVLTF.

The CDR3 loop reads CASSLGGSGVQETQYF. For the CDR3, the DNA is TGTGCCAGCAGCTTAGGAGGTTCGGGGGTCCAAGAGACCCAGTACTTC. The J gene is TRBJ2-5, the V gene TRBV7-6; tentative D call: TRBD2 (6 bases). The CDR3 contains 16 residues. Trimming left V 1 base short and J 1 base short, with 13 bases between. The germline V gene encodes CDR1 SGHVS and CDR2 FNYEAQ.

This clone occurred a few times. The CDR3 is CASSSLPGDTGELFF. CDR3 DNA: TGTGCCAGCAGTTCCCTACCGGGGGATACCGGGGAGCTGTTTTTT. The rearrangement links TRBV2 to TRBJ2-2, with D tentatively TRBD2 (6 bases). V was cut by 5 bases and J by 5 bases, with 15 bases left in between. Looked up from germline, CDR1 is SNHLY and CDR2 is FYNNEI. The CDR3 contains 15 residues.

V usage is TRBV4-1 and J usage is TRBJ1-1; D may be TRBD1 (5 bases). The CDR3 is 15 residues long. Trimming pared 0 bases from V and 1 base from J, leaving 9 bases between. CDR1 and CDR2 (germline): MGHRA, YSYEKL. Here the CDR3 reads CASSQDGAGNTEAFF. In DNA, the CDR3 is TGCGCCAGCAGCCAAGATGGGGCAGGGAACACTGAAGCTTTCTTT.